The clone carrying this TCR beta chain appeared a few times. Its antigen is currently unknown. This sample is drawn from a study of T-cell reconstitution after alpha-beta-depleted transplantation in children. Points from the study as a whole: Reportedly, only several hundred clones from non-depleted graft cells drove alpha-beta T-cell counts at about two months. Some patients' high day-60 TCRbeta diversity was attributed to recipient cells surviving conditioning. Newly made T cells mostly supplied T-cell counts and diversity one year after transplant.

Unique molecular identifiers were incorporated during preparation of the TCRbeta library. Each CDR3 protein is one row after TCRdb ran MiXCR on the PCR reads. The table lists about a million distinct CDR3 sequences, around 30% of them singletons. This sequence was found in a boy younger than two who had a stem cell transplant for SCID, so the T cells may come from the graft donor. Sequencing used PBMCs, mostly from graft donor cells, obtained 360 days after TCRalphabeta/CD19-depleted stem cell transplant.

CDR3: CASSKGPLPDTQYF. The CDR3 nucleotides are TGTGCCAGCAGCAAGGGGCCCCTCCCGGATACGCAGTATTTT. The V call is TRBV9, the J call TRBJ2-3; possibly TRBD1 for D (5 bases). The germline gives CDR1 SGDLS, CDR2 YYNGEE. The CDR3 is made up of 14 amino acids. V lost 4 bases and J 6 bases, leaving 15 bases between the germline ends. Full variable domain (remainder filled in from reference TRBV9 and TRBJ2-3): DSGVTQTPKHLITATGQRVTLRCSPRSGDLSVYWYQQSLDQGLQFLIQYYNGEERAKGNILERFSAQQFPDLHSELNLSSLELGDSALYFCASSKGPLPDTQYFGPGTRLTVL.